This entry describes one T cell receptor (beta chain). This entry is derived from a study of T cell responses to AZD1222 COVID-19 vaccine. Using immunoSEQ multiplex PCR, the repertoire was profiled, and TCRdb retains in-frame clones only, with some absent. The sample holds approximately 100,000 clones, 85% seen once. This CDR3 comprises 17 residues. V was pared by 4 bases and J by 0 bases, with 16 bases between. Looked up from germline, CDR1 is LGHNT and CDR2 is FRNRAP. The receptor's source is an adult who received the AZD1222 COVID-19 vaccine. The sequencing used peripheral blood, collected 28 days after the second AZD1222 dose. V usage is TRBV12-5 and J usage is TRBJ1-3; D is uncertain. The CDR3 region has the DNA TGTGCTAGTGGTTCAGAATCGACGGATCGCTCTGGAAACACCATATATTTT. It is translated as CASGSESTDRSGNTIYF.